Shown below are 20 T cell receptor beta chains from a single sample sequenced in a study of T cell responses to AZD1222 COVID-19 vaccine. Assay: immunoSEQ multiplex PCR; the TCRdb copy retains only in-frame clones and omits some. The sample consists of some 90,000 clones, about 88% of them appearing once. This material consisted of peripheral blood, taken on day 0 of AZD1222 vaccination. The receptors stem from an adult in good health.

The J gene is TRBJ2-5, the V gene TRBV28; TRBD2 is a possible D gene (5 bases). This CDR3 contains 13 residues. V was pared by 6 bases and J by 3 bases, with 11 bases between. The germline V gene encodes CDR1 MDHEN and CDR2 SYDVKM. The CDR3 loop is CASRETIKETQYF. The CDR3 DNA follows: TGTGCCAGCAGGGAGACTATAAAAGAGACCCAGTACTTC.

The CDR3 loop reads CASSLAGGLTEAFF. The CDR3 coding sequence is TGTGCCAGCAGCTTAGCGGGGGGCCTCACTGAAGCTTTCTTT. This sequence joins TRBV7-2 and TRBJ1-1; tentatively, D is TRBD1 (6 bases). The V end lost 0 bases, the J end lost 4 bases, and 9 bases lay between the germline ends. This CDR3 comprises 14 residues. CDR1 SGHTA and CDR2 FQGNSA come from the germline V gene.

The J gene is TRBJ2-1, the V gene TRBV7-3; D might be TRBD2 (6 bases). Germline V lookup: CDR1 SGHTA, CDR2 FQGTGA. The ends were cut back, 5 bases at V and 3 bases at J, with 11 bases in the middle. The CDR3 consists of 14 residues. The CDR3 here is CASSRDSIYNEQFF. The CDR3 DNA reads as TGTGCCAGCAGCCGGGACTCTATCTACAATGAGCAGTTCTTC. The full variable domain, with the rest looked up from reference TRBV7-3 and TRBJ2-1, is GAGVSQTPSNKVTEKGKYVELRCDPISGHTALYWYRQSLGQGPEFLIYFQGTGAADDSGLPNDRFFAVRPEGSVSTLKIQRTERGDSAVYLCASSRDSIYNEQFFGPGTRLTVL.

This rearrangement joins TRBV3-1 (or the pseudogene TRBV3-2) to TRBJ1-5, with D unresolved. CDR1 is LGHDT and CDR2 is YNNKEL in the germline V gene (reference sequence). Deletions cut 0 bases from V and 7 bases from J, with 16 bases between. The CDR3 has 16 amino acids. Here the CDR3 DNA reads TGTGCCAGCAGCCAAGATTTTACAGTTCTCCAGCAGCCCCAGCATTTT. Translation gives CASSQDFTVLQQPQHF.

CDR3 protein: CASSLSGGARNEQFF. CDR3 DNA: TGTGCCAGCAGCTTAAGCGGGGGGGCCCGGAATGAGCAGTTCTTC. This rearrangement joins TRBV7-2 to TRBJ2-1; 10 bases map to TRBD2. The V and J ends lost 2 bases and 7 bases, in that order; junction bases with no gene match: 5. From germline, CDR1 is SGHTA and CDR2 FQGNSA. The CDR3 is 15 amino acids.

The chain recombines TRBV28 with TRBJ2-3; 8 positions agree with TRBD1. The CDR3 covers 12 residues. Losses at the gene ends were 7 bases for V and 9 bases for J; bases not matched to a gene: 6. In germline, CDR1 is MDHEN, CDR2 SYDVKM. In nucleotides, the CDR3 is TGTGCCAGCACCGACAGGGGCGGCACGCAGTATTTT. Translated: CASTDRGGTQYF.

The CDR3 loop reads CASKSGGAQDTQYF. The CDR3 DNA reads as TGTGCCAGTAAAAGCGGGGGGGCCCAAGATACGCAGTATTTT. This chain links TRBV19 with TRBJ2-3, with 10 bases matching TRBD2. Trimming cost V 7 bases and J 5 bases; bases outside gene matches: 6. The germline V gene has CDR1 LNHDA and CDR2 SQIVND (reference sequence). The CDR3 runs 14 residues.

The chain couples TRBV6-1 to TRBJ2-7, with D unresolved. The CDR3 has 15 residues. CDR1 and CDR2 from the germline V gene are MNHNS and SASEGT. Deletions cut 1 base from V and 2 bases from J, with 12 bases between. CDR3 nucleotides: TGTGCCAGCAGTGAAGGGTACAGCCAACCCTACGAGCAGTACTTC. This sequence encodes CASSEGYSQPYEQYF.

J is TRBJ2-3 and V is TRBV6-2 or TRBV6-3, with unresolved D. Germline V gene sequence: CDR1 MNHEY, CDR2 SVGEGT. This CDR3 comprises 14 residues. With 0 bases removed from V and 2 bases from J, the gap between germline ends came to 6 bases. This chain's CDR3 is CASSYSSTTDTQYF. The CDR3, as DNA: TGTGCCAGCAGTTACTCATCAACCACAGATACGCAGTATTTT.

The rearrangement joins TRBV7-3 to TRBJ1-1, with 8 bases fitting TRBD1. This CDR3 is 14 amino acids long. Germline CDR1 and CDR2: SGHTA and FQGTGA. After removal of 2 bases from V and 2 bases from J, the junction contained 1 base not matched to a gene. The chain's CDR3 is CASSLGTGNTEAFF. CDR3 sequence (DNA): TGTGCCAGCAGCTTAGGGACAGGAAACACTGAAGCTTTCTTT. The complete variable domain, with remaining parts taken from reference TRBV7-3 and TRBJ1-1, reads GAGVSQTPSNKVTEKGKYVELRCDPISGHTALYWYRQSLGQGPEFLIYFQGTGAADDSGLPNDRFFAVRPEGSVSTLKIQRTERGDSAVYLCASSLGTGNTEAFFGQGTRLTVV.

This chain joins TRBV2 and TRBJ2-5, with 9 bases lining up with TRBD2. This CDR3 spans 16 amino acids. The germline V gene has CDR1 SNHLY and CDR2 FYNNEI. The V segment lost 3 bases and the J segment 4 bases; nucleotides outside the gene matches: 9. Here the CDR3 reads CASSEIERGAVETQYF. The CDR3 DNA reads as TGTGCCAGCAGTGAGATAGAGCGGGGGGCCGTAGAGACCCAGTACTTC.

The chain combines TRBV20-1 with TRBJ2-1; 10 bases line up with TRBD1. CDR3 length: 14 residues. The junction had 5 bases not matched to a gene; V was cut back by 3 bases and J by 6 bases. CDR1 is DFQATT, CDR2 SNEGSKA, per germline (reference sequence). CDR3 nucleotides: TGCAGTGCTAGTCCGGGACAGGGGACCAATGAGCAGTTCTTC. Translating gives CSASPGQGTNEQFF.

CDR3: CASSLTSGDETQYF. In DNA form, the CDR3 reads TGTGCCAGCAGCTTAACTTCGGGTGATGAGACCCAGTACTTC. V and J are TRBV7-3 and TRBJ2-5; D is unclear. CDR3 length: 14 residues. Germline CDR1 SGHTA, CDR2 FQGTGA. V was pared by 0 bases and J by 5 bases, with 10 bases between.

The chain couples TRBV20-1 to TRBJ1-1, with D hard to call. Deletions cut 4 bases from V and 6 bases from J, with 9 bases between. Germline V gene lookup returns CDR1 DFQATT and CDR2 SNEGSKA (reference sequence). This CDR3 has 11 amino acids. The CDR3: CSATRGAEAFF. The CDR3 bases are TGCAGTGCTACTCGTGGGGCTGAAGCTTTCTTT.

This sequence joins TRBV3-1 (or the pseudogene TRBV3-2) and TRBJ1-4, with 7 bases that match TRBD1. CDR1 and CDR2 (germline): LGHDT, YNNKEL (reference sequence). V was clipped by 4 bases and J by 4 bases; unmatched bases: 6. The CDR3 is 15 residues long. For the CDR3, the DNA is TGTGCCAGCAGCCTCCGGGACAGAATTAATGAAAAACTGTTTTTT. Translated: CASSLRDRINEKLFF.

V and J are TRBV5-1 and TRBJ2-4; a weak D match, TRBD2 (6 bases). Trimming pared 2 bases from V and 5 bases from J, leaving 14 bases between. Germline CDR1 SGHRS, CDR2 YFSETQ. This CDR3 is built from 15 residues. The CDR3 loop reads CASSLTGTPENIQYF. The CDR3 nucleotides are TGCGCCAGCAGCTTAACCGGGACTCCAGAAAACATTCAGTACTTC. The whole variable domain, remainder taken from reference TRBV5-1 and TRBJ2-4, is KAGVTQTPRYLIKTRGQQVTLSCSPISGHRSVSWYQQTPGQGLQFLFEYFSETQRNKGNFPGRFSGRQFSNSRSEMNVSTLELGDSALYLCASSLTGTPENIQYFGAGTRLSVL.

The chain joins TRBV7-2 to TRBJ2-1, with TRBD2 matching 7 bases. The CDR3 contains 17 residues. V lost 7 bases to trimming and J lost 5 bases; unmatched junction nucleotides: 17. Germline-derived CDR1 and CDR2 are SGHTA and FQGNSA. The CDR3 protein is CASTLIPLAALNNEQFF. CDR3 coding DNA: TGTGCCAGCACCTTGATACCCCTAGCGGCACTTAACAATGAGCAGTTCTTC.

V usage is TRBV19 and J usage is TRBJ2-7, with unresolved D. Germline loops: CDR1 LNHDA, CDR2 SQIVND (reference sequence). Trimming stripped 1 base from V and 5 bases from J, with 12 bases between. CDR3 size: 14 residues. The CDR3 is CASSIGLPLDEQYF. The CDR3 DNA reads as TGTGCCAGTAGTATAGGACTGCCATTGGACGAGCAGTACTTC.

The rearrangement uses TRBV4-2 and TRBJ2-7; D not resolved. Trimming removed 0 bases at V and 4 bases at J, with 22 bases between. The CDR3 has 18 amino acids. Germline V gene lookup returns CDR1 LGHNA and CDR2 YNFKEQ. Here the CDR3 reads CASSQDISAETIKYEQYF. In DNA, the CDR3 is TGTGCCAGCAGCCAAGACATTTCCGCGGAGACGATAAAGTACGAGCAGTACTTC.

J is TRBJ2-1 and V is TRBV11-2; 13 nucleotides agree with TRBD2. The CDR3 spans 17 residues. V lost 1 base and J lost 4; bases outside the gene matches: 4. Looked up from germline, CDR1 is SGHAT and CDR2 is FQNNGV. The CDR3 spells CASSLGTSGGDYNEQFF. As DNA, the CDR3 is TGTGCCAGCAGCTTAGGGACTAGCGGGGGAGATTACAATGAGCAGTTCTTC.